The 21 T cell receptor beta chains below were found in one sample sequenced in a study of T cell changes during pregnancy in multiple sclerosis (dated by TCRdb to the late 2010s). The library was obtained by the immunoSEQ multiplex PCR assay. TCRdb re-hosts the immuneACCESS table, in-frame sequences only. Its copies lack some clones; in the studies checked, an unresolved V gene accounts for under half of them, and the cause for the rest is not known. The sample table shows tens of thousands of clones, and under 95% are seen once. Of the sample, around 1.3% is held by the ten largest clones. The material sequenced was peripheral blood, taken in the second trimester of pregnancy. Receptors were obtained from a female donor in good health, enrolled as a control in a pregnancy study.

The rearrangement uses TRBV7-8 and TRBJ2-5; possibly TRBD2 for D (5 bases). The V gene's germline CDR1 is SGHVS and CDR2 FQNEAQ. This CDR3 has 13 amino acids. Trimming left V 1 base short and J 5 bases short, with 8 bases between. CDR3 sequence: CASSLEGGETQYF. CDR3 coding DNA: TGTGCCAGCAGCTTAGAGGGCGGGGAGACCCAGTACTTC.

The V gene is TRBV25-1, the J gene TRBJ1-2; D gene uncertain. This CDR3 is built from 14 residues. Trimming cost V 5 bases and J 2 bases, with 12 bases left between them. From germline, CDR1 is MGHDK and CDR2 SYGVNS. CDR3 nucleotides: TGTGCCAGCAGTTACGGACTATCGAACTATGGCTACACCTTC. It encodes CASSYGLSNYGYTF.

CDR3 sequence reads: CASSLSSTVPLNTGELFF. In DNA form, the CDR3 reads TGTGCCAGCAGTTTATCATCGACAGTTCCACTGAACACCGGGGAGCTGTTTTTT. V usage is TRBV27 and J usage is TRBJ2-2; D might be TRBD1 (5 bases). The CDR3 extends over 18 amino acids. V was trimmed by 0 bases and J by 1 base, leaving 15 bases between them. In germline, CDR1 is MNHEY, CDR2 SMNVEV (reference sequence).

The DNA for the CDR3 is TGTGCCAGCAGCTTTATCGGGGGGGAAGAGACCCAGTACTTC. Translation: CASSFIGGEETQYF. The V and J genes are TRBV5-4 and TRBJ2-5, with 8 nucleotides matching TRBD2. The CDR3 totals 14 residues. Germline V gives CDR1 SGHNT, CDR2 YYREEE (reference sequence). V lost 2 bases, J lost 3 bases, and 3 bases stayed unmatched.

The gene calls are TRBV27 and TRBJ2-3, with D maybe TRBD1 (6 bases). With 5 bases removed from V and 2 bases from J, the gap between germline ends came to 11 bases. The CDR3 has 14 amino acids. CDR1 is MNHEY, CDR2 SMNVEV, per germline (reference sequence). CDR3 region: CASSGGGHTDTQYF. CDR3 nucleotides: TGTGCCAGCAGTGGGGGCGGCCACACAGATACGCAGTATTTT.

This chain joins TRBV2 and TRBJ1-2; 10 bases agree with TRBD1. This CDR3 has 15 amino acids. J lost 0 bases, V lost 6 bases, and 4 bases had no gene match. CDR1 and CDR2 from the germline V gene are SNHLY and FYNNEI. The chain's CDR3 is CASRPDRGPNYGYTF. The CDR3 coding sequence is TGTGCCAGCAGGCCAGACAGGGGGCCTAACTATGGCTACACCTTC.

The J gene is TRBJ2-7, the V gene TRBV7-9; 11 bases agree with TRBD2. The V gene's germline CDR1 is SEHNR and CDR2 FQNEAQ (reference sequence). This CDR3 is built from 15 residues. V lost 4 bases to trimming and J lost 2 bases; unmatched junction nucleotides: 4. The CDR3 nucleotides are TGTGCCAGCAGCTCCGGGACTAGCGGAACCTACGAGCAGTACTTC. This encodes CASSSGTSGTYEQYF.

This clone showed up just once. This chain joins TRBV9 and TRBJ2-3; 9 nucleotides line up with TRBD2. Losses at the gene ends were 8 bases for V and 1 base for J; bases not matched to a gene: 8. The germline CDR1 and CDR2 sequences are SGDLS and YYNGEE. This CDR3 has 15 residues. CDR3 DNA sequence: TGTGCCAGTGGGAAACTAGCGGGTGGCACAGATACGCAGTATTTT. As protein: CASGKLAGGTDTQYF.

The CDR3 sequence: CASRSARGGLGSPYEQYF. As DNA, the CDR3 is TGTGCAAGTCGCTCGGCTCGGGGGGGTCTGGGGAGCCCCTACGAGCAGTACTTC. The chain links TRBV12-2 to TRBJ2-7; TRBD2, the table's D call, was not compared with the DNA. TRBV12-2 is tagged as a pseudogene. The CDR3 has 18 residues.

The chain has TRBV23-1 and TRBJ1-1; a possible D gene is TRBD1 (5 bases). TRBV23-1 is recorded as an ORF, its role being uncertain. The ends were cut back, 0 bases at V and 3 bases at J, with 17 bases in the middle. This CDR3 contains 17 residues. CDR3 bases: TGCGCCAGCAGTCAATCTCTCCAGGGTGGCCAGGACACTGAAGCTTTCTTT. Amino acid sequence: CASSQSLQGGQDTEAFF.

This clone has just one count. This chain links TRBV4-1 with TRBJ1-2; 8 bases line up with TRBD1. Trimming removed 0 bases from V and 3 bases from J; junction bases left unmatched: 6. The length of the CDR3 is 16 residues. CDR1 is MGHRA and CDR2 is YSYEKL in the germline V gene. Here the CDR3 DNA reads TGCGCCAGCAGCCAAGAACCCGGACAGGGCTACTATGGCTACACCTTC. Translation gives CASSQEPGQGYYGYTF.

The chain couples TRBV27 to TRBJ2-7, with a weak D call TRBD2 (5 bases). This CDR3 is built from 15 residues. Trimming cost V 0 bases and J 6 bases, with 15 bases left between them. CDR1 and CDR2 (germline): MNHEY, SMNVEV (reference sequence). Here the CDR3 DNA reads TGTGCCAGCAGTTTATCCCCCCCCACCCGGGGCGAGCAGTACTTC. Encoded protein: CASSLSPPTRGEQYF.

V gene TRBV25-1 combines with J gene TRBJ2-1; D unresolved. V lost 1 base and J lost 9, with 13 bases in between. Per germline, CDR1 MGHDK and CDR2 SYGVNS. This CDR3 contains 14 residues. The CDR3 spells CASSELDRSGEQFF. The CDR3 nucleotides are TGTGCCAGCAGTGAATTGGATAGATCGGGTGAGCAGTTCTTC.

The rearrangement joins TRBV4-1 to TRBJ2-3; 10 nucleotides line up with TRBD2. The V and J ends lost 4 bases and 0 bases, in that order; junction bases with no gene match: 4. CDR1 and CDR2 from the germline V gene are MGHRA and YSYEKL. The length of the CDR3 is 16 residues. The CDR3 DNA follows: TGCGCCAGCAGCCTCCCACTAGCGGGGAGCACAGATACGCAGTATTTT. Amino acids: CASSLPLAGSTDTQYF.

This sequence joins TRBV10-3 and TRBJ2-2, with D tentatively TRBD2 (6 bases). The CDR3 spans 16 residues. The germline V and J ends were trimmed by 0 bases and 7 bases, with 15 bases remaining between them. Germline assignment: CDR1 ENHRY and CDR2 SYGVKD. The CDR3 coding sequence is TGTGCCATCAGTGAGTCCCGGGAGAGAATGAACGGGGAGCTGTTTTTT. As protein: CAISESRERMNGELFF.

CDR3 nucleotides: TGTGCCAGCAGCTCCTTTACTAGAATCTCCTACGAGCAGTACTTC. It yields the protein CASSSFTRISYEQYF. The V gene is TRBV7-2, the J gene TRBJ2-7; tentatively, D is TRBD2 (5 bases). Trimming stripped 4 bases from V and 0 bases from J, with 13 bases between. The CDR3 runs to 15 residues. Per germline, CDR1 SGHTA and CDR2 FQGNSA.

Turning to this clone: Other nucleotide sequences from this sample produce the same CDR3. The rearrangement links TRBV5-1 to TRBJ2-2; maybe TRBD1 (6 bases). The CDR3 consists of 15 residues. Germline-derived CDR1 and CDR2 are SGHRS and YFSETQ. Trimming took 0 bases from V and 6 from J, leaving 12 bases between them. The CDR3 DNA follows: TGCGCCAGCAGCTTGGCAGGGGTGGTTGCCGGGGAGCTGTTTTTT. Amino acid sequence: CASSLAGVVAGELFF. The variable domain in full, with the rest retrieved from reference TRBV5-1 and TRBJ2-2, is KAGVTQTPRYLIKTRGQQVTLSCSPISGHRSVSWYQQTPGQGLQFLFEYFSETQRNKGNFPGRFSGRQFSNSRSEMNVSTLELGDSALYLCASSLAGVVAGELFFGEGSRLTVL.

This rearrangement joins TRBV11-2 to TRBJ2-5; 10 positions match TRBD2. The CDR3 totals 16 residues. The V gene's germline CDR1 is SGHAT and CDR2 FQNNGV. Unmatched junction bases numbered 11, after V lost 5 bases and J lost 5 bases. The CDR3 bases are TGTGCCAGCAGCCCCTTTATTAGCGGGGGGCGGGAGACCCAGTACTTC. Translation gives CASSPFISGGRETQYF.

The chain joins TRBV28 to TRBJ2-1; weak D call: TRBD1 (6 bases). The CDR3 is 12 amino acids. CDR1 is MDHEN and CDR2 is SYDVKM in the germline V gene. V lost 2 bases and J lost 12, with 11 bases in between. This chain's CDR3 is CASSLQGKGQFF. The CDR3 DNA reads TGTGCCAGCAGTTTACAGGGGAAGGGGCAGTTCTTC. The variable domain in full, with the rest retrieved from reference TRBV28 and TRBJ2-1, is DVKVTQSSRYLVKRTGEKVFLECVQDMDHENMFWYRQDPGLGLRLIYFSYDVKMKEKGDIPEGYSVSREKKERFSLILESASTNQTSMYLCASSLQGKGQFFGPGTRLTVL.

This sequence joins TRBV9 and TRBJ1-2, with D maybe TRBD1 (6 bases). This CDR3 has 13 amino acids. V was clipped by 1 base and J by 7 bases, with 11 bases between them. Germline V gene data show CDR1 as SGDLS and CDR2 as YYNGEE. Written as DNA, the CDR3 is TGTGCCAGCAGCGTATGGCAGGGGACTGGCTACACCTTC. Amino acid sequence: CASSVWQGTGYTF.

This rearrangement joins TRBV10-3 to TRBJ2-7, with D maybe TRBD2 (6 bases). Trimming shortened V by 2 bases and J by 6 bases, and 14 bases separated the two germline ends. Germline assignment: CDR1 ENHRY and CDR2 SYGVKD. The length of the CDR3 is 14 residues. The CDR3 here is CAISEEVAGFEQYF. As DNA, the CDR3 is TGTGCCATCAGTGAGGAGGTGGCGGGGTTCGAGCAGTACTTC.